The following is a T cell receptor beta chain sequence with its context. What it binds is unknown. TCRdb analysed the reads with MiXCR anew, one entry per CDR3 protein. The table lists approximately 77,000 distinct CDR3 sequences, around 21% of them singletons, with more than 7.5% in the top ten. This CDR3 has 16 amino acids. V lost 6 bases, J lost 1 base, and 19 bases lay in between. Germline V lookup: CDR1 DFQATT, CDR2 SNEGSKA (reference sequence). The data derive from a study of type 1 regulatory T cells. Background on the study: An in vitro protocol generated T-allo10, a Tr1-enriched, alloantigen-specific CD4 T cell product.

Study-wide results and caveats: Type 1 regulatory T cells had a more restricted TCR repertoire than non-type 1 regulatory T cells.

The gene calls are TRBV20-1 and TRBJ1-5, with a possible D match to TRBD1 (5 bases). The origin of this receptor is a human donor in good health. The sample comprised cultured type 1 regulatory T (Tr1) cells, either the whole culture or a sorted fraction (not recorded which). The CDR3 DNA follows: TGCAGTGCCGCCCCGGGAGGCCGGGGGAGCAATCAGCCCCAGCATTTT. Translated, it gives CSAAPGGRGSNQPQHF.